Listed here is a single TCR beta chain. The CDR3 contains 11 residues. The V and J ends lost 6 bases and 7 bases respectively, with 6 bases between them. The record originates from a study of T-cell reconstitution after alpha-beta-depleted transplantation in children. A library of TCRbeta sequences, prepared with unique molecular identifiers, was generated. TCRdb called the PCR reads again in MiXCR, with one record for every CDR3 protein. The sample has 500,000 to 600,000 distinct CDR3 sequences, 30% to 35% seen once. The gene calls are TRBV12-3 or TRBV12-4 and TRBJ2-2; D gene ambiguous. The receptor's source is a human donor who donated a stem cell graft to a child with aplastic anemia. The sample consisted of PBMCs from the stem cell graft donor, taken from the stem cell graft. DNA for the CDR3: TGTGCCAGCAGGATAATCGGGGAGCTGTTTTTT. Protein sequence: CASRIIGELFF.